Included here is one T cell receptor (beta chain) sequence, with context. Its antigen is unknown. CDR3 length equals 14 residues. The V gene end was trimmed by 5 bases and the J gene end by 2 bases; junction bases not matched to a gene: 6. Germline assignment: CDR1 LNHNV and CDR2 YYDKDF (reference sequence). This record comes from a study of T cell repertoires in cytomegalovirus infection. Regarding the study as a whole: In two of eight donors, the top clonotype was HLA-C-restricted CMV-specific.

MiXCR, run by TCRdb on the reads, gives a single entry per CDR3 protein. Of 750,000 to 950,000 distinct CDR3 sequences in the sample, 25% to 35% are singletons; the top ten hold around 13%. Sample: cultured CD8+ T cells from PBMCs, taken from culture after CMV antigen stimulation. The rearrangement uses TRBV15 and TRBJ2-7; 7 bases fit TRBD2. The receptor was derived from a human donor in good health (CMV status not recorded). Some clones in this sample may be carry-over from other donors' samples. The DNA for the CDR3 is TGTGCCACCAGCGGGAGGGCAGTTCCCTACGAGCAGTACTTC. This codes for CATSGRAVPYEQYF.